Each of the 18 T cell receptor beta chains below was sequenced from the same sample in a study of technical replicates of blood from a handful of donors. Sequenced by immunoSEQ multiplex PCR; TCRdb stores in-frame clones only, minus some. The profile shows approximately 58,000 clones, around nine tenths of them singletons. The sample taken for sequencing was PBMCs. Receptor source: a human donor in good health. Some clones in this sample may be carry-over from other donors' samples.

V is TRBV6-1 and J is TRBJ1-4; a possible D gene is TRBD1 (5 bases). Trimming shortened V by 7 bases and J by 8 bases, and 17 bases separated the two germline ends. Germline assignment: CDR1 MNHNS and CDR2 SASEGT. This CDR3 comprises 14 residues. CDR3 nucleotide sequence: TGTGCCAGCATCCCGGGGGGGGAGGGGGAAAAACTGTTTTTT. Its translation: CASIPGGEGEKLFF.

V and J are TRBV6-1 and TRBJ1-3; D remains unclear. This CDR3 comprises 13 residues. Trimming removed 7 bases at V and 0 bases at J, with 7 bases between. Germline CDR1 is MNHNS and CDR2 is SASEGT. The CDR3: CASTYVSGNTIYF. In DNA, the CDR3 is TGTGCCAGCACTTATGTCTCTGGAAACACCATATATTTT.

V is TRBV11-2 and J is TRBJ2-2; 7 nucleotides agree with TRBD2. CDR1 and CDR2 from the germline V gene are SGHAT and FQNNGV. CDR3 size: 18 residues. With V trimmed by 2 bases and J by 1 base, 10 bases remained unmatched. The CDR3 reads CASSLTRRLARNTGELFF. The DNA for the CDR3 is TGTGCCAGCAGCTTAACCCGAAGACTAGCCAGGAACACCGGGGAGCTGTTTTTT.

The chain uses TRBV27 and TRBJ1-3; no clear D gene. Trimming removed 4 bases from V and 0 bases from J, with 7 bases in between. Germline lookup yields CDR1 MNHEY and CDR2 SMNVEV (reference sequence). CDR3 size: 14 residues. The CDR3 is CASSSLNSGNTIYF. The DNA of the CDR3 is TGTGCCAGCAGTTCACTGAACTCTGGAAACACCATATATTTT.

By sample fraction, this clone is medium-sized. Distinct nucleotide sequences in the sample also encode this CDR3. The CDR3 here is CASSSSGGYNEQFF. The CDR3 nucleotides are TGCGCCAGCAGCTCTAGCGGGGGGTACAATGAGCAGTTCTTC. The genes are TRBV5-1 and TRBJ2-1; TRBD2 aligns across 11 bases. The V gene's germline CDR1 is SGHRS and CDR2 YFSETQ. The junction had 0 bases not matched to a gene; V was cut back by 3 bases and J by 4 bases. This CDR3 spans 14 amino acids.

V gene TRBV7-8 combines with J gene TRBJ2-7, with D maybe TRBD2 (5 bases). V was cut by 0 bases and J by 0 bases, with 9 bases left in between. Per germline, CDR1 SGHVS and CDR2 FQNEAQ. The CDR3 has 15 residues. DNA of the CDR3: TGTGCCAGCAGCTTAGCGGGAGCGAGCTCCTACGAGCAGTACTTC. It yields the protein CASSLAGASSYEQYF. The variable domain in full, with the rest retrieved from reference TRBV7-8 and TRBJ2-7, is GAGVSQSPRYKVAKRGQDVALRCDPISGHVSLFWYQQALGQGPEFLTYFQNEAQLDKSGLPSDRFFAERPEGSVSTLKIQRTQQEDSAVYLCASSLAGASSYEQYFGPGTRLTVT.

J is TRBJ1-3 and V is TRBV19; TRBD1 is a possible D gene (5 bases). Germline V gene lookup returns CDR1 LNHDA and CDR2 SQIVND (reference sequence). This CDR3 has 15 amino acids. Trimming took 4 bases from V and 3 from J, leaving 13 bases between them. As DNA, the CDR3 is TGTGCCAGTAGTAACAGAAGGGGCGATGGAAACACCATATATTTT. Translating it yields CASSNRRGDGNTIYF.

The CDR3 reads CASSSGGGDEQYF. The CDR3 DNA follows: TGTGCCAGCTCTAGCGGGGGGGGCGACGAGCAGTACTTC. This chain links TRBV2 with TRBJ2-7; 12 bases match TRBD2. J gave up 5 bases and V 8 bases, and 4 bases lay outside the gene matches. Germline CDR1 and CDR2: SNHLY and FYNNEI. This CDR3 contains 13 residues.

The J gene is TRBJ2-7, the V gene TRBV2; the match to TRBD1 covers 8 bases. Germline CDR1 reads SNHLY; CDR2 reads FYNNEI. V trimming: 4 bases; J trimming: 1 base; junction bases outside the gene matches: 9. CDR3 length equals 16 residues. CDR3: CASSGRQGWKSYEQYF. The CDR3 nucleotides read TGTGCCAGCAGTGGGAGACAGGGGTGGAAATCCTACGAGCAGTACTTC.

This chain uses TRBV18 with TRBJ1-2; possibly TRBD1 for D (6 bases). Trimming left V 2 bases short and J 4 bases short, with 11 bases between. This CDR3 is built from 14 residues. From germline, CDR1 is KGHSH and CDR2 LQKENI. The CDR3 here is CASSPGQNIYGYTF. Written as DNA, the CDR3 is TGTGCCAGCTCACCAGGACAGAACATCTATGGCTACACCTTC.

This clone has just a few counts. The chain uses TRBV15 and TRBJ2-3; maybe TRBD2 (6 bases). This CDR3 has 15 residues. Trimming took 1 base from V and 3 from J, leaving 11 bases between them. The germline V gene encodes CDR1 LNHNV and CDR2 YYDKDF (reference sequence). The CDR3 reads CATSRGLEQTDTQYF. CDR3 in DNA: TGTGCCACCAGCAGAGGACTAGAACAGACAGATACGCAGTATTTT.

J is TRBJ2-3 and V is TRBV2; no clear D gene. CDR1 and CDR2 (germline): SNHLY, FYNNEI. CDR3 length: 15 residues. Trimming stripped 5 bases from V and 0 bases from J, with 12 bases between. CDR3 in amino acids: CASSFEESSTDTQYF. DNA for the CDR3: TGTGCCAGCAGTTTCGAGGAATCTAGCACAGATACGCAGTATTTT.

The chain is built from TRBV7-9 and TRBJ1-5, with D perhaps matching TRBD1 (5 bases). This CDR3 is 14 amino acids long. Germline CDR1 SEHNR, CDR2 FQNEAQ (reference sequence). Trimming removed 5 bases at V and 9 bases at J, with 17 bases between. For the CDR3, the DNA is TGTGCCAGCAGCCATGAAGACAGCAGCCCGCCCCAGCATTTT. This codes for CASSHEDSSPPQHF.

The gene calls are TRBV5-1 and TRBJ1-1, with D maybe TRBD1 (5 bases). Germline V gene lookup returns CDR1 SGHRS and CDR2 YFSETQ. CDR3 length equals 13 residues. V was pared by 3 bases and J by 6 bases, with 12 bases between. The CDR3 DNA is TGCGCCAGCAGCTCTTGGTGGGACTCTGAAGCTTTCTTT. It specifies CASSSWWDSEAFF.

This clone was seen a single time. V is TRBV7-8 and J is TRBJ2-5, with a possible D match to TRBD1 (6 bases). The germline V and J ends were trimmed by 7 bases and 4 bases, with 22 bases remaining between them. This CDR3 is 16 amino acids long. Germline CDR1 reads SGHVS; CDR2 reads FQNEAQ. As DNA, the CDR3 is TGTGCCAGCAACCCGAACCCAGGGGTTGGTGGAGAGACCCAGTACTTC. Translation gives CASNPNPGVGGETQYF.

This sequence joins TRBV4-2 and TRBJ1-5; the D gene is possibly TRBD1 (6 bases). The CDR3 covers 15 residues. Germline V gene sequence: CDR1 LGHNA, CDR2 YNFKEQ. Deletions cut 1 base from V and 7 bases from J, with 14 bases between. CDR3 sequence (DNA): TGTGCCAGCAGCCAAGTCACAGGGCTCGTCCAGCCCCAGCATTTT. As protein: CASSQVTGLVQPQHF.

This chain joins TRBV5-4 and TRBJ2-5; 7 positions match TRBD2. CDR3 length: 16 amino acids. Germline assignment: CDR1 SGHNT and CDR2 YYREEE (reference sequence). Trimming took 0 bases from V and 0 from J; bases not matched to a gene: 5. CDR3 DNA sequence: TGTGCCAGCAGCTTGGGTACTAGCGCATACCAAGAGACCCAGTACTTC. As protein: CASSLGTSAYQETQYF.

This chain links TRBV2 with TRBJ1-5, with D unresolved. Deletions cut 6 bases from V and 0 bases from J, with 9 bases between. CDR3 size: 14 residues. The V gene's germline CDR1 is SNHLY and CDR2 FYNNEI. CDR3 nucleotide sequence: TGTGCCAGCAGCGCCGGGTATAGCAATCAGCCCCAGCATTTT. It codes for CASSAGYSNQPQHF.